Listed below are T cell receptor beta chains from one sample, sequenced in a study of blood T cell repertoires in COVID-19. Only in-frame clones appear in the TCRdb table, and some are missing; sequencing was by immunoSEQ multiplex PCR. The sample records around 87,000 clones, approximately 80% being singletons. Sequenced sample: peripheral blood. The receptors were gathered from a woman of 80 years or more with acute or convalescent COVID-19. Each CDR3 is given with its conserved first and last residue. The D gene is left open where the match is weak. Size values are once, few and many counts, or a class for expanded clones, and some rows have none.

j_call: TRBJ1-3
clone_size: -
d_call: -
v_call: TRBV18
cdr3_aa: CASSPAGQTIGNTIYF
cdr3_nt: TGTGCCAGCTCACCAGCCGGACAGACCATTGGAAACACCATATATTTT

j_call: TRBJ2-6
clone_size: -
d_call: -
v_call: TRBV27
cdr3_aa: CASRALSGANVLTF
cdr3_nt: TGTGCCAGCAGGGCCCTCTCTGGGGCCAACGTCCTGACTTTC

j_call: TRBJ2-7
clone_size: -
d_call: TRBD1
v_call: TRBV10-2
cdr3_aa: CASYSGQGDGAYEQYF
cdr3_nt: TGCGCCAGCTATTCGGGACAGGGGGACGGCGCCTACGAGCAGTACTTC

j_call: TRBJ1-5
clone_size: once
d_call: -
v_call: TRBV28
cdr3_aa: CASRRTGYSNQPQHF
cdr3_nt: TGTGCCAGCAGGCGCACAGGGTATAGCAATCAGCCCCAGCATTTT

j_call: TRBJ1-1
clone_size: -
d_call: -
v_call: TRBV29-1
cdr3_aa: CSVGRQPNTEAFF
cdr3_nt: TGCAGCGTTGGGCGACAGCCGAACACTGAAGCTTTCTTT

j_call: TRBJ1-3
clone_size: -
d_call: -
v_call: TRBV10-3
cdr3_aa: CAISEGVGDTIYF
cdr3_nt: TGTGCCATCAGTGAAGGAGTCGGGGACACCATATATTTT

j_call: TRBJ2-7
clone_size: -
d_call: -
v_call: TRBV6-5
cdr3_aa: CASAQGWEGREQYF
cdr3_nt: TGTGCCAGTGCACAGGGATGGGAAGGTCGCGAGCAGTACTTC

j_call: TRBJ2-1
clone_size: -
d_call: TRBD1
v_call: TRBV5-6
cdr3_aa: CASSIGTGRYNEQFF
cdr3_nt: TGTGCCAGCAGCATAGGGACAGGGAGGTACAATGAGCAGTTCTTC

j_call: TRBJ2-2
clone_size: -
d_call: TRBD1
v_call: TRBV5-4
cdr3_aa: CASSLGDRALGELFF
cdr3_nt: TGTGCCAGCAGCTTGGGGGACAGAGCCTTAGGGGAGCTGTTTTTT

j_call: TRBJ1-4
clone_size: -
d_call: -
v_call: TRBV28
cdr3_aa: CASTVRGNRATNEKLFF
cdr3_nt: TGTGCCAGCACCGTACGAGGTAACCGAGCAACTAATGAAAAACTGTTTTTT

j_call: TRBJ2-2
clone_size: -
d_call: -
v_call: TRBV7-3
cdr3_aa: CASSQRTNTGELFF
cdr3_nt: TGTGCCAGCAGTCAACGGACTAACACCGGGGAGCTGTTTTTT

j_call: TRBJ2-3
clone_size: -
d_call: TRBD2
v_call: TRBV5-1
cdr3_aa: CASSRGGLAEQGDTQYF
cdr3_nt: TGCGCCAGCAGCCGGGGGGGACTAGCGGAGCAGGGAGATACGCAGTATTTT